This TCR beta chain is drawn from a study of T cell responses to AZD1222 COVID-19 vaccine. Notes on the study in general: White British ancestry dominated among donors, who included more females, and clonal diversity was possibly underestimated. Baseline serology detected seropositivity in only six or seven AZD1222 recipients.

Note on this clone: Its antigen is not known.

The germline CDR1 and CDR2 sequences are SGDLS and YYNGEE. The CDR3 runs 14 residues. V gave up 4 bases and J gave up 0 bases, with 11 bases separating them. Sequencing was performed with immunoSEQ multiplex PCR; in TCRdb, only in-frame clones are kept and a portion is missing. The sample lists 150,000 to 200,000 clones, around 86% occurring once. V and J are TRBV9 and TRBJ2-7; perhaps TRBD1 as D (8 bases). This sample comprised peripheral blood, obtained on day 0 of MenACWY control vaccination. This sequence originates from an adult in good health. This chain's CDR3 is CASSTGGVSYEQYF. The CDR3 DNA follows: TGTGCCAGCAGCACAGGGGGGGTCTCCTACGAGCAGTACTTC.